What follows is one T cell receptor (beta chain) and its context. This record belongs to a study of OX40 agonist ivuxolimab in advanced cancers. TCRdb's table, derived via immunoSEQ multiplex PCR, lists solely in-frame clones and lacks some. Seen here are 25,000 to 40,000 clones, more than 75% observed once, and the top ten hold roughly 25%. J lost 5 bases, V lost 8 bases, and 12 bases had no gene match. The germline gives CDR1 ENHRY, CDR2 SYGVKD. The CDR3 covers 16 residues. This chain links TRBV10-3 with TRBJ2-5, with 12 bases lining up with TRBD1. This receptor was identified in an adult with an advanced solid tumor such as melanoma, head and neck, liver or kidney cancer. The sequencing here drew on CD4+ or CD8+ T cells sorted from blood, taken in a trial of the OX40 agonist ivuxolimab. CDR3 DNA: TGTGCCATCGGGGGTAAGGGGACAGGGGGCGATGAGACCCAGTACTTC. It translates to CAIGGKGTGGDETQYF.